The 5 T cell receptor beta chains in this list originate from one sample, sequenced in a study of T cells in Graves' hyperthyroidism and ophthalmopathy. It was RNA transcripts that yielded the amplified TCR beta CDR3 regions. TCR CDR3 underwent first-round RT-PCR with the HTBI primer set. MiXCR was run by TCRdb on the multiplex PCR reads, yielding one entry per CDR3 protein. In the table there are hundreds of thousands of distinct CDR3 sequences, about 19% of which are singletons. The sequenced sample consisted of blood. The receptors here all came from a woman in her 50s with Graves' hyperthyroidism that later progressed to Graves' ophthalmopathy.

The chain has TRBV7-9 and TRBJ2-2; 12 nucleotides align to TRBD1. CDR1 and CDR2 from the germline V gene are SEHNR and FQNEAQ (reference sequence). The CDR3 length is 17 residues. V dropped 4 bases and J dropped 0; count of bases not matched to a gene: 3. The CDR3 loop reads CASSWGQGAPNTGELFF. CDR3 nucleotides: TGTGCCAGCAGCTGGGGACAGGGGGCCCCGAACACCGGGGAGCTGTTTTTT.

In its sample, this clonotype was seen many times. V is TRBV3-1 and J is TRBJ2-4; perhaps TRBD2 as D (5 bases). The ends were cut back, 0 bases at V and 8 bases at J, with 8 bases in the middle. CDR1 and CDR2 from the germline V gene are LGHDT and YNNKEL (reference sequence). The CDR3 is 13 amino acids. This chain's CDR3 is CASSQDPSHIQYF. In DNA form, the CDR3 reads TGTGCCAGCAGCCAAGATCCTAGCCACATTCAGTACTTC.

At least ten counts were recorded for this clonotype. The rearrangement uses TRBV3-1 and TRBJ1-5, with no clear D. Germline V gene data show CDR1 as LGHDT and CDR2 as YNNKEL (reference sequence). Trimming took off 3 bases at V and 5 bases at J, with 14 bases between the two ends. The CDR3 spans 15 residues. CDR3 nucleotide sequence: TGTGCCAGCAGCCAGCTACGAGGGCTAGATCAGCCCCAGCATTTT. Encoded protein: CASSQLRGLDQPQHF.

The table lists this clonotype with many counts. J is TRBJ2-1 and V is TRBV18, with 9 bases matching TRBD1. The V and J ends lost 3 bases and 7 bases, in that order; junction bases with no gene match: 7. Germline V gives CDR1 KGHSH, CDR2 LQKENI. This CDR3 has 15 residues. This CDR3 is CASSPRPGQGNEQFF. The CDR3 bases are TGTGCCAGCTCACCTAGACCGGGACAGGGTAATGAGCAGTTCTTC.

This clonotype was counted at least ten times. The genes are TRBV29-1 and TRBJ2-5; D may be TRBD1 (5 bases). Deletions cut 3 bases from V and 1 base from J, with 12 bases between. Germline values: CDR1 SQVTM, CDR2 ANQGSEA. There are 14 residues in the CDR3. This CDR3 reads CSVETGGAQETQYF. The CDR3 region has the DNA TGCAGCGTTGAGACGGGTGGGGCCCAAGAGACCCAGTACTTC.